The 18 T cell receptor beta chains below were found in one sample sequenced in a study of identifying expanded T cells in peripheral blood. The data were produced by immunoSEQ multiplex PCR, yet TCRdb's version contains in-frame clones alone and is incomplete. This table has tens of thousands of clones, approximately 85% appearing once. Sequenced material: blood. These TCRs come from a person between 18 and 69 years old in good health.

The table lists this clone with a count of one. The J gene is TRBJ2-5, the V gene TRBV5-8; TRBD1 matches 11 bases. V trimming: 8 bases; J trimming: 5 bases; junction bases outside the gene matches: 5. Germline CDR1 is SGHTS and CDR2 is YDEGEE. This CDR3 is 13 amino acids long. In nucleotides, the CDR3 is TGTGCCAGGGACAGGGGGCTCGAGGAGACCCAGTACTTC. Its translation is CARDRGLEETQYF.

This rearrangement joins TRBV18 to TRBJ2-5; no clear D gene. V was shortened by 6 bases and J by 5 bases, with 13 bases between the two germline ends. CDR1 KGHSH and CDR2 LQKENI come from the germline V gene. CDR3 length: 13 residues. The CDR3 bases are TGTGCCAGCTCCCGTCGGTTGGGGGAGACCCAGTACTTC. Its translation: CASSRRLGETQYF.

This sequence joins TRBV7-6 and TRBJ2-1; a weak D match, TRBD2 (6 bases). The V gene's germline CDR1 is SGHVS and CDR2 FNYEAQ. This CDR3 has 15 amino acids. V gave up 2 bases and J gave up 3 bases, with 11 bases separating them. This chain's CDR3 is CASSLYGGVYNEQFF. CDR3 DNA: TGTGCCAGCAGCTTATATGGCGGGGTCTACAATGAGCAGTTCTTC.

The chain is built from TRBV7-8 and TRBJ2-1; D uncertain. This CDR3 is 14 amino acids long. Trimming took 5 bases from V and 4 from J, leaving 12 bases between them. Germline-derived CDR1 and CDR2 are SGHVS and FQNEAQ. The CDR3 coding sequence is TGTGCCAGCAGCCCATGGTCCGATTACAATGAGCAGTTCTTC. It translates to CASSPWSDYNEQFF.

The V gene is TRBV10-3, the J gene TRBJ1-2; tentatively, D is TRBD1 (6 bases). Trimming took 6 bases from V and 5 from J, leaving 25 bases between them. Germline assignment: CDR1 ENHRY and CDR2 SYGVKD. The CDR3 runs to 17 residues. The CDR3 DNA follows: TGTGCCATCAGATCAGGGGTTTCCGGATGGGATGAATATGGCTACACCTTC. Protein: CAIRSGVSGWDEYGYTF.

The chain uses TRBV6-1 and TRBJ1-6; 10 bases are a match to TRBD1. Trimming took 4 bases from V and 10 from J; bases not matched to a gene: 4. Germline V lookup: CDR1 MNHNS, CDR2 SASEGT. The CDR3 loop spans 14 amino acids. The CDR3 DNA reads as TGTGCCAGCAGTGGACAGGGGGCAATCTCACCCCTCCACTTT. Translated, it gives CASSGQGAISPLHF.

The V and J genes are TRBV2 and TRBJ1-5; D possibly corresponds to TRBD1 (5 bases). Germline-derived CDR1 and CDR2 are SNHLY and FYNNEI. The CDR3 has 15 residues. V was cut by 3 bases and J by 4 bases, with 13 bases left in between. The CDR3 protein is CASSDGRVGNQPQHF. The CDR3 coding sequence is TGTGCCAGCAGTGATGGCAGGGTCGGGAATCAGCCCCAGCATTTT. Combining the CDR3 with reference TRBV2 and TRBJ1-5 gives the whole variable domain EPEVTQTPSHQVTQMGQEVILRCVPISNHLYFYWYRQILGQKVEFLVSFYNNEISEKSEIFDDQFSVERPDGSNFTLKIRSTKLEDSAMYFCASSDGRVGNQPQHFGDGTRLSIL.

This CDR3 reads CASSLGGHSPLHF. The CDR3 nucleotides read TGTGCCAGCAGCCTAGGGGGGCATTCACCCCTCCACTTT. The chain links TRBV9 to TRBJ1-6, with D perhaps TRBD1 (6 bases). The length of the CDR3 is 13 residues. Germline V gene lookup returns CDR1 SGDLS and CDR2 YYNGEE. V lost 4 bases and J 8 bases, leaving 10 bases between the germline ends.

The chain uses TRBV7-9 and TRBJ1-2; D perhaps matches TRBD1 (6 bases). Germline CDR1 and CDR2: SEHNR and FQNEAQ (reference sequence). CDR3 length equals 13 residues. V lost 5 bases to trimming and J lost 8 bases, with 15 bases between them. The CDR3 DNA reads TGTGCCAGCAGCCCCCGACAGGTCTACGGCTACACCTTC. This encodes CASSPRQVYGYTF.

V usage is TRBV6-1 and J usage is TRBJ1-2, with D perhaps TRBD1 (6 bases). CDR3 length: 15 residues. Trimming shortened V by 0 bases and J by 5 bases, and 13 bases separated the two germline ends. Per the germline V gene, CDR1 is MNHNS and CDR2 is SASEGT. The CDR3 DNA follows: TGTGCCAGCAGTGAAGCGTACGTCAGGGGATATGGCTACACCTTC. It is translated as CASSEAYVRGYGYTF.

J is TRBJ2-3 and V is TRBV18; D might be TRBD1 or TRBD2, each matching 6 bases. Germline lookup yields CDR1 KGHSH and CDR2 LQKENI. Trimming took off 5 bases at V and 4 bases at J, with 19 bases between the two ends. CDR3 length: 16 residues. CDR3 bases: TGTGCCAGCTCAAATATGGGGGGCGCAGGTCCAGATACGCAGTATTTT. Its translation is CASSNMGGAGPDTQYF.

This chain connects TRBV6-6 to TRBJ2-3; 7 bases fit TRBD2. Germline loops: CDR1 MNHNY, CDR2 SVGAGI (reference sequence). The V gene end was trimmed by 2 bases and the J gene end by 2 bases; junction bases not matched to a gene: 1. The CDR3 has 14 amino acids. The CDR3 loop is CASSYGTTTDTQYF. As DNA, the CDR3 is TGTGCCAGCAGTTACGGGACTACCACAGATACGCAGTATTTT.

This chain uses TRBV28 with TRBJ2-1; no reliable D call. CDR1 and CDR2 from the germline V gene are MDHEN and SYDVKM. The CDR3 consists of 13 residues. The V end was cut by 2 bases, the J end by 4 bases, with 6 bases between. The CDR3 spells CASSLIQYNEQFF. The CDR3 DNA reads TGTGCCAGCAGTTTAATACAGTACAATGAGCAGTTCTTC.

The chain has TRBV6-5 and TRBJ1-2; TRBD1 is a possible D gene (5 bases). Germline loops: CDR1 MNHEY, CDR2 SVGAGI. The ends were cut back, 2 bases at V and 4 bases at J, with 11 bases in the middle. CDR3 length equals 14 residues. This CDR3 is CASSYMGEAYGYTF. DNA for the CDR3: TGTGCCAGCAGTTACATGGGGGAAGCCTATGGCTACACCTTC.

This sequence joins TRBV14 and TRBJ1-3, with TRBD1 matching over 7 bases. Germline trimming cut 3 bases from V and 10 bases from J; bases unmatched to any gene: 9. The CDR3 totals 14 residues. The germline CDR1 and CDR2 sequences are SGHDN and FVKESK. CDR3 protein: CASSQGDRDQTIYF. The CDR3 coding sequence is TGTGCCAGCAGCCAGGGAGACAGGGATCAAACCATATATTTT.

The chain recombines TRBV11-3 with TRBJ1-2; D not certain. CDR3 length equals 16 residues. CDR1 and CDR2 from the germline V gene are SGHNT and YENEEA. V shed 2 bases and J shed 8 bases, with 21 bases lying between them. In nucleotides, the CDR3 is TGTGCCAGCAGCTTAAATTCCGTCCACCCGCAGCCGGGCTACACCTTC. This translates into CASSLNSVHPQPGYTF.

This clone has just one count. CDR3 DNA sequence: TGTGCCAGCAGCCACGAGGCCCATGAGCAGTTCTTC. Its translation: CASSHEAHEQFF. The chain uses TRBV11-3 and TRBJ2-1, with D hard to call. Trimming pared 5 bases from V and 8 bases from J, leaving 10 bases between. The length of the CDR3 is 12 residues. Germline values: CDR1 SGHNT, CDR2 YENEEA.

The chain joins TRBV7-2 to TRBJ1-3, with TRBD1 identical over 7 bases. Germline V gene sequence: CDR1 SGHTA, CDR2 FQGNSA. The CDR3 runs to 16 residues. V dropped 4 bases and J dropped 4; count of bases not matched to a gene: 10. CDR3 in amino acids: CASSSLDRVNGNTIYF. The CDR3 DNA is TGTGCCAGCAGCTCCTTAGACAGGGTGAACGGAAACACCATATATTTT.